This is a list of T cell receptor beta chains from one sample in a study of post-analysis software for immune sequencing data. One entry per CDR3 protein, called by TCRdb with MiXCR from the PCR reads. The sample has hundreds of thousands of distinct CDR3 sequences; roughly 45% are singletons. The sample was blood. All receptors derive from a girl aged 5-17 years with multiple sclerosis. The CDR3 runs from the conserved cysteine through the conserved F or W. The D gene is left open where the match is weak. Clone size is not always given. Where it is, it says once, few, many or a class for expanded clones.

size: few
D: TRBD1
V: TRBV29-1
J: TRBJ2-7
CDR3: CSVVGRTGGSYEQYF
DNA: TGCAGCGTTGTAGGACGGACAGGGGGCTCCTACGAGCAGTACTTC

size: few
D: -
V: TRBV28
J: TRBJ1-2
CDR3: CASRPNRNYGYTF
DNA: TGTGCCAGCAGACCGAACAGGAACTATGGCTACACCTTC

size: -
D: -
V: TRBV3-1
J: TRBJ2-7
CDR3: CASSPHARQPWDEQYF
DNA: TGTGCCAGCAGCCCCCACGCGAGACAGCCCTGGGACGAGCAGTACTTC

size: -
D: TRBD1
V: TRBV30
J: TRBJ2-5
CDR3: CACSSGTGETQYF
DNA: TGTGCCTGCTCCTCCGGGACAGGGGAGACCCAGTACTTC

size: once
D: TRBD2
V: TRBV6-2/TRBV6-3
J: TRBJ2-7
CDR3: CASKGLAELAYEQYF
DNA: TGTGCCAGCAAAGGACTAGCGGAACTGGCCTACGAGCAGTACTTC

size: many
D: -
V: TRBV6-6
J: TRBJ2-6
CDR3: CASRSGAGTSGANVLTF
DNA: TGTGCCAGCAGATCAGGTGCAGGAACCTCTGGGGCCAACGTCCTGACTTTC

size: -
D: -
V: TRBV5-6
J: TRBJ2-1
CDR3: CASSLVRQVGEQFF
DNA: TGTGCCAGCAGCTTGGTGCGGCAGGTTGGTGAGCAGTTCTTC

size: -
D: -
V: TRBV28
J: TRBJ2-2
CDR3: CASSLRGRELFF
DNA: TGTGCCAGCAGTTTACGGGGAAGGGAGCTGTTTTTT

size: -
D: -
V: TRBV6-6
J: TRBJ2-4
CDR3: CASRSGDSKNIQYF
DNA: TGTGCCAGCAGGTCAGGGGATTCCAAAAACATTCAGTACTTC

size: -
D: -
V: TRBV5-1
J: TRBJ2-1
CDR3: CASSFGGAYNEQFF
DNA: TGCGCCAGCAGCTTCGGGGGCGCCTACAATGAGCAGTTCTTC

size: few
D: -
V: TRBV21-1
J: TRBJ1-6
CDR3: CACSTGFGSYNSPLHF
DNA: TGTGCCTGCAGCACCGGGTTCGGCTCCTATAATTCACCCCTCCACTTT

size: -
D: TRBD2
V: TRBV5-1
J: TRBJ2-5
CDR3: CASSPGLAGVFEETQYF
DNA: TGCGCCAGCAGCCCCGGACTAGCGGGAGTCTTTGAAGAGACCCAGTACTTC

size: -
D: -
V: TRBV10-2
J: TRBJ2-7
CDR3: CASSKTGTETYEQYF
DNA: TGCGCCAGCAGCAAAACCGGGACGGAGACCTACGAACAGTACTTC

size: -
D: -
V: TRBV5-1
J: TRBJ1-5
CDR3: CASSLGPVGNQPQHF
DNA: TGCGCCAGCAGCTTGGGTCCGGTTGGCAATCAGCCCCAGCATTTT

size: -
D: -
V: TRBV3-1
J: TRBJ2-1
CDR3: CASSGLSTYEQFF
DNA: TGTGCCAGCAGTGGACTGAGCACATATGAGCAGTTCTTC

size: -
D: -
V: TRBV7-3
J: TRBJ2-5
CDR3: CASSSRGEQETQYF
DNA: TGTGCCAGCAGCTCCCGCGGGGAGCAAGAGACCCAGTACTTC

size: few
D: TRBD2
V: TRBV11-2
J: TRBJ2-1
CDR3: CASSLGTSGRSEQFF
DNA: TGTGCCAGCAGCTTGGGGACTAGCGGGAGATCTGAGCAGTTCTTC

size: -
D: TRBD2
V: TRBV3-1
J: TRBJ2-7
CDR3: CASSQTCGSACEQYF
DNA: TGTGCCAGCAGCCAGACTTGCGGGAGCGCCTGCGAGCAGTACTTC

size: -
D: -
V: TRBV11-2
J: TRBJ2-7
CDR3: CASSPVTSYEQYF
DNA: TGTGCCAGCAGTCCTGTAACAAGTTACGAGCAGTACTTC

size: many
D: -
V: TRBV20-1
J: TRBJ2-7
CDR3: CSARVEGSPSYEQYF
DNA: TGCAGTGCTAGAGTGGAGGGGTCGCCTTCCTACGAGCAGTACTTC

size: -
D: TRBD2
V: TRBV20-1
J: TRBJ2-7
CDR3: CSAGNLADSYEQYF
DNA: TGCAGTGCTGGAAATCTAGCGGACTCCTACGAGCAGTACTTC

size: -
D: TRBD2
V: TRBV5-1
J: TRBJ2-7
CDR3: CAGSFSWTSVEQYF
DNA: TGCGCCGGCAGCTTTTCGTGGACTAGCGTTGAGCAGTACTTC

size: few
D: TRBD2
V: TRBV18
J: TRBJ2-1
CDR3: CASSPSGRTDEQFF
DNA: TGTGCCAGCTCACCGAGCGGGAGAACGGATGAGCAGTTCTTC

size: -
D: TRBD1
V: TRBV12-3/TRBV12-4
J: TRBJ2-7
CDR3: CASSGGQRLSFYEQYF
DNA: TGTGCCAGCAGTGGGGGACAGCGTCTCTCGTTCTACGAGCAGTACTTC

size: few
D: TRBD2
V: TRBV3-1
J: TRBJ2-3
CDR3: CASSQVAGLSTDTQYF
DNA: TGTGCCAGCAGCCAAGTAGCGGGACTAAGCACAGATACGCAGTATTTT

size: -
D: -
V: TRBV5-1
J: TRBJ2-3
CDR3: CASSFLSPGTQYF
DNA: TGCGCCAGCAGCTTTCTGTCTCCAGGTACGCAGTATTTT

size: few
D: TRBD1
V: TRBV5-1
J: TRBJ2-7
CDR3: CASSNVDRGSYEQYF
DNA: TGCGCCAGCAGCAATGTGGACAGGGGGTCCTACGAGCAGTACTTC

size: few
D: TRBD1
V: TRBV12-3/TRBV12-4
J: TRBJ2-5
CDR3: CASSHGTEQETQYF
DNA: TGTGCCAGCAGCCATGGGACAGAACAAGAGACCCAGTACTTC

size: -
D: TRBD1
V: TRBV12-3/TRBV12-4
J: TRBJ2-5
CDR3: CASSPGTGMVKTQYF
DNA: TGTGCCAGCAGTCCGGGGACAGGAATGGTGAAGACCCAGTACTTC

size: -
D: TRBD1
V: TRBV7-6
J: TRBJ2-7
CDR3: CASSLQGASYEQYF
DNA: TGTGCCAGCAGCTTACAGGGGGCTAGCTACGAGCAGTACTTC

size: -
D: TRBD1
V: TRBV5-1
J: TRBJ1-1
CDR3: CASSLAGGVENTEAFF
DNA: TGCGCCAGCAGCTTGGCAGGGGGTGTCGAGAACACTGAAGCTTTCTTT

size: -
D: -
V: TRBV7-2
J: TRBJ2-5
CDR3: CASSTVRWPDQETQYF
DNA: TGTGCCAGCAGCACCGTCCGGTGGCCAGACCAAGAGACCCAGTACTTC

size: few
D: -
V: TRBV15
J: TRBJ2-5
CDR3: CATSRDRAGKTQYF
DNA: TGTGCCACCAGCAGAGATCGGGCAGGGAAGACCCAGTACTTC

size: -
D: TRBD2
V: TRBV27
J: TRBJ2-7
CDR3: CASSSRTSGRDEQYF
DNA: TGTGCCAGCAGTAGTCGGACTAGCGGGAGAGACGAGCAGTACTTC

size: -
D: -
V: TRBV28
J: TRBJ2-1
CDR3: CASSLTMQGKGDEQFF
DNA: TGTGCCAGCAGCCTGACCATGCAGGGGAAGGGCGATGAGCAGTTCTTC

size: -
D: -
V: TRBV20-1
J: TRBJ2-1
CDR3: CSARDRKLGGNEQFF
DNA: TGCAGTGCTAGAGATCGGAAACTAGGGGGTAATGAGCAGTTCTTC

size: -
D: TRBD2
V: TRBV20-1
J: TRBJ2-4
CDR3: CSAPQGLAGGLSVKNIQYF
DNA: TGCAGTGCCCCCCAGGGACTAGCGGGAGGTTTGTCGGTCAAAAACATTCAGTACTTC

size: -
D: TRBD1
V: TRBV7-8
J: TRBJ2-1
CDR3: CASSLGGQSSYNEQFF
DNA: TGTGCCAGCAGCTTAGGGGGACAGTCCTCCTACAATGAGCAGTTCTTC

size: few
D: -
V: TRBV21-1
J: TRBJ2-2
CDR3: CASVGPRELFF
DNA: TGTGCCAGCGTAGGGCCCCGGGAGCTGTTTTTT

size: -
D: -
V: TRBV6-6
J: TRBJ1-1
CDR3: CASSVRENTEAFF
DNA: TGTGCCAGCAGCGTCAGGGAGAACACTGAAGCTTTCTTT

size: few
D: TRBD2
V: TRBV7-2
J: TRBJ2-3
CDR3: CASSLVPAGDGTDTQYF
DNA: TGTGCCAGCAGCTTAGTGCCAGCGGGAGACGGAACAGATACGCAGTATTTT

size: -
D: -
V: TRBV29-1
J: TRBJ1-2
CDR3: CSVPITSRSRPRGYTF
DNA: TGCAGCGTCCCAATTACTTCAAGATCGCGACCGCGGGGCTACACCTTC

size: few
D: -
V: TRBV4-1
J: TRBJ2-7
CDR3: CASSQNTGYPYEQYF
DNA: TGCGCCAGCAGCCAGAACACAGGGTATCCCTACGAGCAGTACTTC

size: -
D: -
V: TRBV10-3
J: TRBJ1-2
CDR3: CAISEWGSDGYTF
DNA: TGTGCTATCAGTGAGTGGGGGTCGGATGGCTACACCTTC

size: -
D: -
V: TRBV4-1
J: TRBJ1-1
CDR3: CASSQVGGGNTEAFF
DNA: TGCGCCAGCAGCCAAGTGGGGGGAGGGAACACTGAAGCTTTCTTT

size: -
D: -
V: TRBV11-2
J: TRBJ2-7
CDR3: CASSSRLREQYF
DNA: TGTGCCAGCAGCTCCAGACTCAGAGAGCAGTACTTC

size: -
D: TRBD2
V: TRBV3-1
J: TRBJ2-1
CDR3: CASSQDRGGVYNEQFF
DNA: TGTGCCAGCAGCCAAGATCGTGGGGGGGTCTACAATGAGCAGTTCTTC

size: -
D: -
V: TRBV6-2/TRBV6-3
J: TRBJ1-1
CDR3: CASSYPYSRELPTEAFF
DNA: TGTGCCAGCAGTTACCCATATAGCAGGGAGCTCCCCACTGAAGCTTTCTTT

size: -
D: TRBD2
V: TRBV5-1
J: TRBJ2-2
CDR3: CASIDAGGNTGELFF
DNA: TGCGCCAGCATCGACGCGGGAGGGAACACCGGGGAGCTGTTTTTT

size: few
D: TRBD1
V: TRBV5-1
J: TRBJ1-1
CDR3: CASSRTGALNTEAFF
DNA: TGCGCCAGCAGCAGAACAGGGGCCCTGAACACTGAAGCTTTCTTT

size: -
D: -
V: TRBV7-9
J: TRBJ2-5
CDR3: CASSSGSQPDGGLKTQYF
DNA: TGTGCCAGCAGCTCGGGGTCCCAGCCGGACGGTGGACTAAAGACCCAGTACTTC

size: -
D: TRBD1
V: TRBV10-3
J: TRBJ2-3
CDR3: CAISEIGTGFTDTQYF
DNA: TGTGCCATCAGTGAGATAGGGACAGGCTTCACAGATACGCAGTATTTT

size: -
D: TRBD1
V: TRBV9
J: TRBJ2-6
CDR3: CASSADRGLSSGANVLTF
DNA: TGTGCCAGCAGCGCCGACAGGGGGCTAAGCTCTGGGGCCAACGTCCTGACTTTC

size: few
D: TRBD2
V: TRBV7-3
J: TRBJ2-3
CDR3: CASSSGLEGATQYF
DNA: TGTGCCAGCAGCTCGGGACTAGAAGGGGCAACGCAGTATTTT

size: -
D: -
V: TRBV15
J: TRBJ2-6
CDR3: CATSRALGVPTYSGANVLTF
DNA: TGTGCCACCAGCAGAGCCCTAGGTGTCCCAACCTACTCTGGGGCCAACGTCCTGACTTTC

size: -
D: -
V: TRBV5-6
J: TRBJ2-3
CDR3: CASSLGREYFTDTQYF
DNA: TGTGCCAGCAGCTTAGGGAGAGAATACTTCACAGATACGCAGTATTTT

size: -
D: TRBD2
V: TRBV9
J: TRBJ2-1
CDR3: CASSVTTSGLYNEQFF
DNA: TGTGCCAGCAGTGTCACGACTAGCGGGTTGTACAATGAGCAGTTCTTC